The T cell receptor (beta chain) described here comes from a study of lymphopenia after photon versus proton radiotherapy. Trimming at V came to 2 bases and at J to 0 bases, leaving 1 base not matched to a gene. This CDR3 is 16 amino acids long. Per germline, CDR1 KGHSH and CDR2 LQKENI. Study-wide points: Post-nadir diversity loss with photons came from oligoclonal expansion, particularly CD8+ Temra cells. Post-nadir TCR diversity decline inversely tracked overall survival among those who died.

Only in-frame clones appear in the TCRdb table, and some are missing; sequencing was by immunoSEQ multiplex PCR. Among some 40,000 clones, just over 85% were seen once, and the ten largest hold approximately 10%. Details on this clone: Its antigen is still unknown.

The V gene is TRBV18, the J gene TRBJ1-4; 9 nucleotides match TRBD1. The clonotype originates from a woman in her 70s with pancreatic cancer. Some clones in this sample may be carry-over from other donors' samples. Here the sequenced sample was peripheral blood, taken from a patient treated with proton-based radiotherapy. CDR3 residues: CASSPRQGATNEKLFF. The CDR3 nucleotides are TGTGCCAGCTCACCAAGACAGGGGGCAACTAATGAAAAACTGTTTTTT.